Shown below are 23 T cell receptor beta chains from a single sample sequenced in a study of cytomegalovirus exposure and HLA in healthy donors. The PCR ran on 60 Vbeta and 13 Jbeta primers. TCRdb's table, derived via immunoSEQ multiplex PCR, lists solely in-frame clones and lacks some. The table has 120,000 or so clones, 75% to 85% seen once. Specimen: PBMCs. These receptors originate from a male donor in good health and CMV-seronegative.

The CDR3 DNA reads TGTGCCATCAGAACGGGCGGGGGGGAACAAGAGACCCAGTACTTC. Its translation: CAIRTGGGEQETQYF. The chain joins TRBV10-3 to TRBJ2-5; 9 positions agree with TRBD2. CDR1 ENHRY and CDR2 SYGVKD come from the germline V gene. The CDR3 contains 15 residues. J lost 2 bases, V lost 6 bases, and 7 bases had no gene match.

J is TRBJ2-7 and V is TRBV27; 13 bases align to TRBD2. Germline CDR1 MNHEY, CDR2 SMNVEV (reference sequence). V lost 5 bases and J lost 3; bases outside the gene matches: 4. The CDR3 consists of 15 residues. CDR3 sequence: CASSPRTSGGYEQYF. In DNA form, the CDR3 reads TGTGCCAGCAGTCCCCGGACTAGCGGGGGCTACGAGCAGTACTTC.

J is TRBJ2-7 and V is TRBV4-1, with TRBD1 matching 9 bases. Germline CDR1 reads MGHRA; CDR2 reads YSYEKL. Unmatched junction bases numbered 3, after V lost 2 bases and J lost 4 bases. The CDR3 length is 14 residues. The chain's CDR3 is CASSQSQGAYEQYF. The CDR3 DNA is TGCGCCAGCAGCCAATCACAGGGGGCTTACGAGCAGTACTTC.

The chain links TRBV11-2 to TRBJ2-1; D is possibly TRBD1 (5 bases). CDR1 SGHAT and CDR2 FQNNGV come from the germline V gene. This CDR3 has 18 amino acids. V shed 2 bases and J shed 0 bases, with 17 bases lying between them. The CDR3 DNA follows: TGTGCCAGCAGCTTATTGTCCTTGGGGCTTAGCTCCTACAATGAGCAGTTCTTC. It is translated as CASSLLSLGLSSYNEQFF.

The V and J genes are TRBV5-1 and TRBJ2-1; weak D call: TRBD1 (6 bases). This CDR3 has 13 residues. Trimming removed 6 bases from V and 5 bases from J, with 12 bases in between. Looked up from germline, CDR1 is SGHRS and CDR2 is YFSETQ. The DNA for the CDR3 is TGCGCCAGCAACCAAAGGGGGAACAATGAGCAGTTCTTC. It encodes CASNQRGNNEQFF.

The V call is TRBV29-1, the J call TRBJ2-1; 8 nucleotides agree with TRBD2. CDR1 SQVTM and CDR2 ANQGSEA come from the germline V gene. This CDR3 is 14 amino acids long. J lost 3 bases, V lost 3 bases, and 4 bases had no gene match. The CDR3 spells CSVDTSGLYNEQFF. The CDR3 region has the DNA TGCAGCGTTGATACTAGCGGACTCTACAATGAGCAGTTCTTC.

The chain links TRBV5-6 to TRBJ2-7; D is undetermined. Trimming took 2 bases from V and 7 from J, leaving 19 bases between them. Germline lookup yields CDR1 SGHDT and CDR2 YYEEEE. This CDR3 region has 15 residues. CDR3 protein: CASSFAPGGPTEQYF. The DNA of the CDR3 is TGTGCCAGCAGCTTTGCCCCCGGCGGCCCTACAGAGCAGTACTTC.

V is TRBV29-1 and J is TRBJ1-1; D is unclear. V was pared by 7 bases and J by 0 bases, with 15 bases between. This CDR3 has 14 residues. Per germline, CDR1 SQVTM and CDR2 ANQGSEA. The CDR3 here is CSGGGSGLNTEAFF. CDR3 nucleotide sequence: TGCAGCGGGGGAGGGAGCGGCCTGAACACTGAAGCTTTCTTT. Using reference TRBV29-1 and TRBJ1-1 for the parts outside the CDR3, the full variable domain is SAVISQKPSRDICQRGTSLTIQCQVDSQVTMMFWYRQQPGQSLTLIATANQGSEATYESGFVIDKFPISRPNLTFSTLTVSNMSPEDSSIYLCSGGGSGLNTEAFFGQGTRLTVV.

There are a few counts of this clone. Written as DNA, the CDR3 is TGTGCCAGCAGTTTAGGGCAACAGGGTCATCAGCCCCAGCATTTT. Translated: CASSLGQQGHQPQHF. This chain connects TRBV28 to TRBJ1-5, with a possible D match to TRBD1 (6 bases). Germline CDR1 reads MDHEN; CDR2 reads SYDVKM. Trimming shortened V by 2 bases and J by 5 bases, and 13 bases separated the two germline ends. This CDR3 has 15 amino acids.

The rearrangement links TRBV28 to TRBJ1-2; TRBD1 matches 10 bases. The CDR3 covers 14 residues. Trimming removed 10 bases from V and 4 bases from J; junction bases left unmatched: 9. Germline CDR1 reads MDHEN; CDR2 reads SYDVKM. The CDR3 DNA is TGTGCCATCAAGACAGGGGGCGTTAGCTATGGCTACACCTTC. Its translation is CAIKTGGVSYGYTF.

This chain links TRBV2 with TRBJ1-1; 7 bases line up with TRBD1. Germline assignment: CDR1 SNHLY and CDR2 FYNNEI. The CDR3 covers 16 residues. Trimming removed 6 bases from V and 1 base from J; junction bases left unmatched: 11. The CDR3, as DNA: TGTGCCAGCAGGCTCCCGACAGGGTGGCAGAACACTGAAGCTTTCTTT. Its translation is CASRLPTGWQNTEAFF.

V is TRBV5-1 and J is TRBJ2-7, with TRBD2 identical over 7 bases. Germline CDR1 SGHRS, CDR2 YFSETQ. CDR3 length: 15 amino acids. J lost 1 base, V lost 0 bases, and 4 bases had no gene match. The chain's CDR3 is CASSLGGSWSYEQYF. The CDR3 DNA follows: TGCGCCAGCAGCTTGGGCGGGAGCTGGTCCTACGAGCAGTACTTC.

The chain has TRBV6-5 and TRBJ1-1; TRBD1 might be the D (5 bases). The CDR3 has 13 residues. V was cut by 4 bases and J by 1 base, with 7 bases left in between. Germline CDR1 MNHEY, CDR2 SVGAGI. CDR3 coding DNA: TGTGCCAGCAGTTGGGGGGGGAACACTGAAGCTTTCTTT. Encoded protein: CASSWGGNTEAFF.

The chain is built from TRBV11-2 and TRBJ2-2; a possible D gene is TRBD1 (5 bases). This CDR3 has 15 residues. V was shortened by 5 bases and J by 1 base, with 11 bases between the two germline ends. Germline lookup yields CDR1 SGHAT and CDR2 FQNNGV. Here the CDR3 reads CASSPWGGNTGELFF. In DNA, the CDR3 is TGTGCCAGCAGCCCATGGGGCGGGAACACCGGGGAGCTGTTTTTT.

CDR3 residues: CAISELGQGTEAFF. The CDR3 DNA is TGTGCCATCAGTGAATTGGGACAGGGGACTGAAGCTTTCTTT. The chain links TRBV10-3 to TRBJ1-1, with 10 positions matching TRBD1. V lost 3 bases to trimming and J lost 5 bases; unmatched junction nucleotides: 3. This CDR3 is 14 amino acids long. Germline loops: CDR1 ENHRY, CDR2 SYGVKD.

Worth noting for this clone: One end of the junction does not line up with germline, which may come from a read error. The V and J genes are TRBV7-9 and TRBJ1-5, with D possibly TRBD1 on 6 matching bases. Germline CDR1 reads SEHNR; CDR2 reads FQNEAQ (reference sequence). The CDR3 runs 16 residues. The CDR3 reads CSSSLTQTGSNQPQHF. Here the CDR3 DNA reads TGTTCCAGCAGCTTAACCCAGACAGGTAGCAATCAGCCCCAGCATTTT.

CDR3 sequence reads: CASSPGATNEKLFF. The CDR3, as DNA: TGTGCCAGCAGCCCGGGAGCAACTAATGAAAAACTGTTTTTT. The chain joins TRBV7-9 to TRBJ1-4; D remains ambiguous. The germline V gene encodes CDR1 SEHNR and CDR2 FQNEAQ (reference sequence). The CDR3 is 14 amino acids. The V end was cut by 5 bases, the J end by 0 bases, with 7 bases between.

The chain combines TRBV7-3 with TRBJ2-2; 7 nucleotides line up with TRBD2. CDR1 is SGHTA and CDR2 is FQGTGA in the germline V gene. The trim removed 8 bases at V and 1 base at J, leaving 1 base unmatched. The CDR3 contains 13 residues. In DNA, the CDR3 is TGTGCCAGCTCTAGCGGGAACACCGGGGAGCTGTTTTTT. It is translated as CASSSGNTGELFF.

The rearrangement joins TRBV4-1 to TRBJ2-2; 10 bases agree with TRBD2. The CDR3 totals 17 residues. V was pared by 4 bases and J by 5 bases, with 10 bases of the junction left unmatched. The germline CDR1 and CDR2 sequences are MGHRA and YSYEKL. CDR3 sequence reads: CASSPGGGLALTGELFF. The CDR3 DNA reads as TGCGCCAGCAGCCCGGGGGGGGGACTAGCGTTAACCGGGGAGCTGTTTTTT.

In the case of this clone: One junction end does not reproduce the germline sequence, and a read error may be involved. V and J are TRBV4-3 and TRBJ2-6; D is possibly TRBD2 (7 bases). This CDR3 is built from 16 residues. Germline assignment: CDR1 LGHNA and CDR2 YSLEER. The CDR3 reads CASSQDGGAGANGLTF. Written as DNA, the CDR3 is TGCGCCAGCAGCCAAGATGGGGGGGCTGGGGCCAACGGCCTGACTTTC.

The V and J genes are TRBV4-1 and TRBJ1-6; D perhaps matches TRBD1 (5 bases). CDR3 length: 21 residues. Germline V gene sequence: CDR1 MGHRA, CDR2 YSYEKL. The V end lost 0 bases, the J end lost 3 bases, and 24 bases lay between the germline ends. CDR3 DNA sequence: TGCGCCAGCAGCCAAGATCAAGCGGGGACCCCACAATTCCGCTATAATTCACCCCTCCACTTT. As protein: CASSQDQAGTPQFRYNSPLHF.

The chain joins TRBV7-2 to TRBJ2-3; D might be TRBD2 (7 bases). Germline assignment: CDR1 SGHTA and CDR2 FQGNSA. Trimming removed 7 bases from V and 2 bases from J, with 16 bases in between. The CDR3 is made up of 15 amino acids. CDR3 nucleotides: TGTGCCAGCAAAGGGGGGGCGGGGTTCACAGATACGCAGTATTTT. It specifies CASKGGAGFTDTQYF.

This chain uses TRBV6-1 with TRBJ1-2; D unresolved. Germline loops: CDR1 MNHNS, CDR2 SASEGT. CDR3 length: 13 residues. V was cut by 8 bases and J by 4 bases, with 14 bases left in between. In nucleotides, the CDR3 is TGTGCCAGCGCCCCCGCACGGAGCTATGGCTACACCTTC. It yields the protein CASAPARSYGYTF.